The 8 T cell receptor beta chains reported below all come from one sample, sequenced in a study of Ad26.COV2.S vaccination and SARS-CoV-2 variants. Method: immunoSEQ multiplex PCR; TCRdb's copy keeps in-frame clones and lacks some. The sample shows about 470,000 clones, less than 95% of them seen only once. Treatment given: about 20 received Ad26.COV2.S at low or high dose, single or two shots; 5 received placebo; per-sample allocation not given. Each sample was drawn 63 days after the first injection (of vaccine or placebo). The sequenced sample was peripheral blood, obtained in a trial of Ad26.COV2.S vaccine versus placebo. These receptors were collected from a person between 18 and 65 years old who received the Ad26.COV2.S COVID-19 vaccine or a placebo.

This clone was observed a handful of times. The chain joins TRBV2 to TRBJ2-3, with a possible D match to TRBD2 (6 bases). Germline V lookup: CDR1 SNHLY, CDR2 FYNNEI. The CDR3 length is 16 residues. The germline V and J ends were trimmed by 3 bases and 3 bases, with 16 bases remaining between them. This CDR3 is CASSEDYLHGTDTQYF. DNA of the CDR3: TGTGCCAGCAGTGAGGACTACCTGCATGGGACAGATACGCAGTATTTT. Supplemented by reference TRBV2 and TRBJ2-3, the full variable domain reads EPEVTQTPSHQVTQMGQEVILRCVPISNHLYFYWYRQILGQKVEFLVSFYNNEISEKSEIFDDQFSVERPDGSNFTLKIRSTKLEDSAMYFCASSEDYLHGTDTQYFGPGTRLTVL.

The chain is built from TRBV18 and TRBJ1-1, with 8 nucleotides matching TRBD1. Looked up from germline, CDR1 is KGHSH and CDR2 is LQKENI. Trimming removed 3 bases from V and 1 base from J; junction bases left unmatched: 7. The length of the CDR3 is 16 residues. The CDR3 loop reads CASSPIAGGENTEAFF. The CDR3 nucleotides read TGTGCCAGCTCACCGATCGCAGGGGGCGAGAACACTGAAGCTTTCTTT.

The chain joins TRBV28 to TRBJ2-7, with D perhaps assigned TRBD1 or TRBD2 (5 bases each). The CDR3 runs to 14 residues. The V gene's germline CDR1 is MDHEN and CDR2 SYDVKM. Trimming stripped 7 bases from V and 3 bases from J, with 16 bases between. The CDR3 protein is CASTGDLPSYEQYF. As DNA, the CDR3 is TGTGCCAGCACCGGGGACCTACCGAGCTACGAGCAGTACTTC.

The gene calls are TRBV2 and TRBJ2-1; tentatively, D is TRBD1 or TRBD2 (6 bases each). The CDR3 covers 14 residues. Looked up from germline, CDR1 is SNHLY and CDR2 is FYNNEI. Trimming shortened V by 5 bases and J by 10 bases, and 18 bases separated the two germline ends. The CDR3 sequence is CASSIRGRMGEQFF. CDR3 in DNA: TGTGCCAGCAGTATCCGGGGGCGTATGGGCGAGCAGTTCTTC.

The CDR3 here is CASSEWDRGSNQPQHF. For the CDR3, the DNA is TGTGCCAGCAGTGAATGGGACAGGGGAAGCAATCAGCCCCAGCATTTT. The genes are TRBV28 and TRBJ1-5, with 10 bases fitting TRBD1. With V trimmed by 5 bases and J by 1 base, 5 bases remained unmatched. CDR3 length: 16 amino acids. Germline V lookup: CDR1 MDHEN, CDR2 SYDVKM.

Points on this clone: Other nucleotide sequences from this sample produce the same CDR3. The chain is built from TRBV5-1 and TRBJ2-3; D unclear. Germline V gene data show CDR1 as SGHRS and CDR2 as YFSETQ. V was shortened by 0 bases and J by 2 bases, with 13 bases between the two germline ends. CDR3 length: 16 residues. The CDR3 loop reads CASSLGPGPITDTQYF. The CDR3 bases are TGCGCCAGCAGCTTGGGCCCAGGACCTATCACAGATACGCAGTATTTT.

This chain connects TRBV24-1 to TRBJ2-1, with TRBD2 identical over 8 bases. This CDR3 region has 14 residues. The V segment lost 5 bases and the J segment 8 bases; nucleotides outside the gene matches: 7. Per germline, CDR1 KGHDR and CDR2 SFDVKD. The CDR3 nucleotides are TGTGCCACCAGTGCCAGCGGGAGCAGGGATGAGCAGTTCTTC. Protein: CATSASGSRDEQFF.

The chain employs TRBV3-1 (or the pseudogene TRBV3-2) and TRBJ2-7; 10 bases fit TRBD2. The germline gives CDR1 LGHDT, CDR2 YNNKEL (reference sequence). The CDR3 runs 14 residues. V gave up 4 bases and J gave up 6 bases; unmatched junction bases: 6. The CDR3 spells CASSPSGSISEQYF. In nucleotides, the CDR3 is TGTGCCAGCAGCCCTAGCGGGAGCATTTCCGAGCAGTACTTC.